Presented here are 8 T cell receptor beta chains from one specimen sequenced in a study of T-cell memory formation after mild COVID-19. Each CDR3 protein is one row after TCRdb ran MiXCR on the 5' RACE reads. There are under 450,000 distinct CDR3 sequences in the sample; approximately 15% occur only once, and about 22% lies in the top ten. Sequencing used PBMCs or a T cell subset sorted from them (not recorded which). These receptors were obtained from a man between 18 and 29 years old who had mild COVID-19 (a few samples of this study predate the infection). Cell type and time point are not known.

This clonotype appeared a few times. The chain is built from TRBV5-5 and TRBJ1-2; no definite D call. The CDR3 contains 11 residues. Deletions cut 4 bases from V and 13 bases from J, with 14 bases between. Germline assignment: CDR1 SGHKS and CDR2 YYEKEE (reference sequence). CDR3 sequence (DNA): TGTGCCAGCAGCGCCAACAATCTTAGCACCTTC. It yields the protein CASSANNLSTF.

Concerning this clonotype: A read error may produce the germline difference seen at one junction end. The chain uses TRBV12-3 or TRBV12-4 and TRBJ2-7; possible D gene TRBD1, 6 bases. The CDR3 is 15 amino acids. DNA of the CDR3: TGTGCCAGCAGTATAGCCCTGACAGGATCCTACGAGCAGTACTTC. It encodes CASSIALTGSYEQYF.

This clonotype was counted ten times or more. The J gene is TRBJ2-3, the V gene TRBV11-2; 7 bases map to TRBD1. The V gene end was trimmed by 5 bases and the J gene end by 2 bases; junction bases not matched to a gene: 4. This CDR3 region has 14 residues. Germline values: CDR1 SGHAT, CDR2 FQNNGV. The CDR3 loop reads CASSLGQYTDTQYF. In DNA, the CDR3 is TGTGCCAGCAGCCTGGGACAGTACACAGATACGCAGTATTTT.

This clonotype was counted a few times. The chain is built from TRBV20-1 and TRBJ2-3; possibly TRBD2 for D (7 bases). Germline values: CDR1 DFQATT, CDR2 SNEGSKA (reference sequence). V lost 6 bases and J lost 2, with 18 bases in between. The CDR3 runs 15 residues. The CDR3 spells CSARAGGPFTDTQYF. DNA of the CDR3: TGCAGTGCCAGGGCCGGGGGGCCCTTCACAGATACGCAGTATTTT.

This clonotype came up many times. The chain is built from TRBV6-2 or TRBV6-3 and TRBJ2-7; 7 bases fit TRBD1. The CDR3 spans 14 residues. Germline CDR1 is MNHEY and CDR2 is SVGEGT. V gave up 7 bases and J gave up 2 bases; unmatched junction bases: 8. CDR3 bases: TGTGCCAGCACCGCCAGGGGGTGGGCCTACGAGCAGTACTTC. Its protein product is CASTARGWAYEQYF.

The genes are TRBV18 and TRBJ1-2; D ambiguous. The CDR3 runs 14 residues. Germline lookup yields CDR1 KGHSH and CDR2 LQKENI. The V and J ends lost 5 bases and 8 bases respectively, with 18 bases between them. The DNA for the CDR3 is TGTGCCAGCTCAGCGGCAAACTCGGATGTAGGCTACACCTTC. Its translation is CASSAANSDVGYTF.

This clonotype was picked up a small number of times. The V and J genes are TRBV20-1 and TRBJ2-7; perhaps TRBD1 as D (5 bases). Germline values: CDR1 DFQATT, CDR2 SNEGSKA (reference sequence). V lost 5 bases and J 4 bases, leaving 12 bases between the germline ends. This CDR3 is built from 12 residues. The CDR3 DNA sequence: TGCAGTGCTTCACAGGACGGATACGAGCAGTACGTC. This codes for CSASQDGYEQYV.

This clonotype was detected many times. This chain links TRBV5-1 with TRBJ2-5; TRBD1 matches at 7 bases. With V trimmed by 3 bases and J by 1 base, 9 bases remained unmatched. The length of the CDR3 is 16 residues. Germline CDR1 is SGHRS and CDR2 is YFSETQ. The CDR3 spells CASSSQGTAVQETQYF. The CDR3 DNA reads as TGCGCCAGCAGCTCCCAAGGGACAGCGGTCCAAGAGACCCAGTACTTC.